The 2 T cell receptor beta chains listed next were all sequenced from one sample in a study of post-analysis software for immune sequencing data. Unique molecular identifiers tagged the TCR beta cDNA libraries. TCRdb redid the calling of the PCR reads with MiXCR, one entry per CDR3 protein. This sample yields 350,000 to 450,000 distinct CDR3 sequences, of which approximately 38% are seen a single time; approximately 7.1% belongs to the top ten. Study-wide results and limits: There were five or six TRBV segments more frequent in patients than controls, and TRBV5-6, TRBV5-1 and TRBV20-1 were among them.

These receptors' antigens are unknown. The sequenced material came from blood. The receptors come from a girl aged 2 to 10 with multiple sclerosis.

The chain carries TRBV4-2 and TRBJ2-2, with D possibly matching TRBD2 (6 bases). Germline V lookup: CDR1 LGHNA, CDR2 YNFKEQ. V lost 0 bases to trimming and J lost 4 bases, with 9 bases between them. The CDR3 is 15 residues long. The DNA for the CDR3 is TGTGCCAGCAGCCAAGAGGGCGGGGTCACCGGGGAGCTGTTTTTT. Amino acid sequence: CASSQEGGVTGELFF.

The chain has TRBV24-1 and TRBJ2-5, with D unclear. This CDR3 has 13 amino acids. Germline V gene data show CDR1 as KGHDR and CDR2 as SFDVKD. Between the trimmed V and J ends, which lost 3 bases and 2 bases, there was a span of 6 bases. The CDR3 DNA is TGTGCCACCAGTGATCCACCTCAAGAGACCCAGTACTTC. It translates to CATSDPPQETQYF.